Presented here are 27 T cell receptor beta chains from one specimen sequenced in a study of cytomegalovirus exposure and HLA in healthy donors. Vbeta (60) and Jbeta (13) primers were used in the PCR. Measured with immunoSEQ multiplex PCR; TCRdb has only the in-frame clones, and not every one. This table holds about 140,000 clones, 82% found once. The sample taken for sequencing was PBMCs. The receptors here all came from a man aged 18-30 years in good health and CMV-seropositive.

In its sample, this clone was seen once. CDR3 bases: TGTGCCAGTAGCGGGACAGGGGACTACGAGCAGTACTTC. This gives the protein CASSGTGDYEQYF. The chain recombines TRBV19 with TRBJ2-7, with TRBD1 identical over 10 bases. This CDR3 region has 13 residues. Germline V CDR1 and CDR2: LNHDA, SQIVND (reference sequence). Trimming cost V 6 bases and J 3 bases; bases outside gene matches: 2.

CDR3 amino acids: CASSQDGGGLPREQYF. In DNA form, the CDR3 reads TGCGCCAGCAGCCAAGATGGTGGAGGACTTCCCAGGGAGCAGTACTTC. The gene calls are TRBV4-1 and TRBJ2-7; tentative D call: TRBD2 (5 bases). The CDR3 covers 16 residues. Germline values: CDR1 MGHRA, CDR2 YSYEKL. V gave up 0 bases and J gave up 7 bases, with 19 bases separating them.

The chain links TRBV19 to TRBJ1-5, with 7 bases identical to TRBD1. Germline V gene data show CDR1 as LNHDA and CDR2 as SQIVND (reference sequence). This CDR3 spans 14 amino acids. V was clipped by 8 bases and J by 3 bases; unmatched bases: 7. In nucleotides, the CDR3 is TGTGCCAGTTGCTTACAGGGGATCAATCAGCCCCAGCATTTT. This encodes CASCLQGINQPQHF.

The chain is built from TRBV7-2 and TRBJ1-1, with D maybe TRBD1 (5 bases). Trimming took 1 base from V and 5 from J, leaving 14 bases between them. CDR3 length: 15 amino acids. CDR1 is SGHTA, CDR2 FQGNSA, per germline. The CDR3 here is CASSLGGQGGTEAFF. The CDR3 DNA reads as TGTGCCAGCAGCTTAGGAGGGCAGGGAGGGACTGAAGCTTTCTTT.

In this sample, this clone turned up a few times. V is TRBV4-2 and J is TRBJ1-4, with 8 bases that match TRBD1. J lost 8 bases, V lost 0 bases, and 11 bases had no gene match. CDR3 length equals 17 residues. CDR1 is LGHNA and CDR2 is YNFKEQ in the germline V gene. CDR3 in DNA: TGTGCCAGCAGCCAAGATCCCCTGGCAGGGGGCGTAGAAAAACTGTTTTTT. Its protein product is CASSQDPLAGGVEKLFF.

This sequence joins TRBV6-6 and TRBJ2-1; D remains ambiguous. Trimming pared 5 bases from V and 6 bases from J, leaving 11 bases between. CDR1 and CDR2 (germline): MNHNY, SVGAGI (reference sequence). This CDR3 contains 13 residues. The CDR3 region is CASSILTGNEQFF. The CDR3 DNA reads as TGTGCCAGCAGTATCCTCACTGGCAATGAGCAGTTCTTC.

The chain uses TRBV2 and TRBJ2-1; 13 nucleotides align to TRBD2. The trim removed 6 bases at V and 0 bases at J, leaving 5 bases unmatched. CDR3 length: 17 amino acids. CDR1 and CDR2 (germline): SNHLY, FYNNEI. CDR3 in DNA: TGTGCCAGCAGCGCCAGACTAGCGGGGGGCTCCTACAATGAGCAGTTCTTC. Protein product: CASSARLAGGSYNEQFF.

There are a few counts of this clone. The chain carries TRBV6-5 and TRBJ1-2, with D possibly being TRBD1 (6 bases). V lost 0 bases and J 2 bases, leaving 13 bases between the germline ends. The germline gives CDR1 MNHEY, CDR2 SVGAGI. The CDR3 extends over 16 amino acids. DNA of the CDR3: TGTGCCAGCAGTTACTCGCGCAGGGGAGAAAACTATGGCTACACCTTC. Its protein product is CASSYSRRGENYGYTF.

The V and J genes are TRBV7-9 and TRBJ1-5; 8 nucleotides agree with TRBD1. The CDR3 length is 18 residues. Trimming cost V 2 bases and J 2 bases; bases outside gene matches: 11. Per germline, CDR1 SEHNR and CDR2 FQNEAQ (reference sequence). The CDR3 loop is CASSLKSPLDRGNQPQHF. For the CDR3, the DNA is TGTGCCAGCAGCTTAAAGTCGCCCTTGGACAGGGGCAATCAGCCCCAGCATTTT.

This clone was detected only once. The rearrangement uses TRBV19 and TRBJ1-3, with D tentatively TRBD1 (6 bases). Trimming removed 5 bases from V and 2 bases from J, with 16 bases in between. Germline loops: CDR1 LNHDA, CDR2 SQIVND (reference sequence). The CDR3 consists of 16 residues. CDR3 DNA sequence: TGTGCCAGTAGTGTTACAGGGCCCAGGACTGGAAACACCATATATTTT. The encoded protein is CASSVTGPRTGNTIYF.

The chain recombines TRBV4-1 with TRBJ2-3; TRBD2 matches at 10 bases. V gave up 3 bases and J gave up 4 bases; unmatched junction bases: 4. There are 15 residues in the CDR3. Germline V gene data show CDR1 as MGHRA and CDR2 as YSYEKL. The CDR3 sequence is CASSHSSGSPDTQYF. For the CDR3, the DNA is TGCGCCAGCAGCCACTCTAGCGGGAGTCCAGATACGCAGTATTTT.

The J gene is TRBJ1-1, the V gene TRBV20-1; D is perhaps TRBD1 (5 bases). Trimming removed 4 bases at V and 10 bases at J, with 13 bases between. CDR3 length: 11 residues. CDR1 is DFQATT and CDR2 is SNEGSKA in the germline V gene (reference sequence). This CDR3 is CSANGGGRAFF. The CDR3 DNA follows: TGCAGTGCTAATGGGGGAGGGCGAGCTTTCTTT.

This clone has a single count. The identical CDR3 is also encoded by other nucleotide sequences in the sample. V and J are TRBV5-1 and TRBJ2-3; D perhaps matches TRBD2 (6 bases). Germline lookup yields CDR1 SGHRS and CDR2 YFSETQ. Trimming left V 1 base short and J 4 bases short, with 10 bases between. The CDR3 spans 14 residues. CDR3 sequence: CASSLLASADTQYF. The CDR3 DNA is TGCGCCAGCAGCTTGTTGGCTAGCGCAGATACGCAGTATTTT. The complete variable domain, with remaining parts taken from reference TRBV5-1 and TRBJ2-3, reads KAGVTQTPRYLIKTRGQQVTLSCSPISGHRSVSWYQQTPGQGLQFLFEYFSETQRNKGNFPGRFSGRQFSNSRSEMNVSTLELGDSALYLCASSLLASADTQYFGPGTRLTVL.

V gene TRBV28 combines with J gene TRBJ1-2, with 7 bases that match TRBD1. This CDR3 comprises 12 residues. V shed 6 bases, J shed 6 bases, and the junction held 4 bases outside the gene matches. Looked up from germline, CDR1 is MDHEN and CDR2 is SYDVKM. As DNA, the CDR3 is TGTGCCAGCAGAGCAGGGGGGCATGGCTACACCTTC. Its translation is CASRAGGHGYTF.

Only a few counts were recorded for this clone. The genes are TRBV4-1 and TRBJ2-1; possible D gene TRBD2, 5 bases. Germline V gene data show CDR1 as MGHRA and CDR2 as YSYEKL. The length of the CDR3 is 16 residues. V was cut by 4 bases and J by 0 bases, with 13 bases left in between. The CDR3 DNA is TGCGCCAGCAGCCCGCCCGAAGGGAGCTCCTACAATGAGCAGTTCTTC. It specifies CASSPPEGSSYNEQFF.

To note about this clone: The germline gene is not matched at one end of the junction; a read error may be the cause. This chain links TRBV6-5 with TRBJ2-3, with 10 nucleotides matching TRBD2. The CDR3 loop spans 15 amino acids. Germline-derived CDR1 and CDR2 are MNHEY and SVGAGI. CDR3 nucleotide sequence: TGTGCCAGCAGTCCTACTTCTAGCGGGAGAGATATGCAGTATTTT. Encoded protein: CASSPTSSGRDMQYF.

This clone was recorded a few times. The chain uses TRBV5-6 and TRBJ2-3; D might be TRBD2 (6 bases). V lost 3 bases and J lost 0, with 17 bases in between. The CDR3 is 17 amino acids. CDR1 SGHDT and CDR2 YYEEEE come from the germline V gene. The CDR3 DNA sequence: TGTGCCAGCAGCTACATCGGGGAGGTGCCAAGCACAGATACGCAGTATTTT. It encodes CASSYIGEVPSTDTQYF.

The J gene is TRBJ2-3, the V gene TRBV6-1, with D perhaps TRBD1 (5 bases). V shed 7 bases and J shed 1 base, with 9 bases lying between them. The CDR3 is 13 residues long. CDR1 and CDR2 (germline): MNHNS, SASEGT. As DNA, the CDR3 is TGTGCCAGCAACTCCAGGGGCACAGATACGCAGTATTTT. It yields the protein CASNSRGTDTQYF.

The genes are TRBV28 and TRBJ2-4, with a possible D match to TRBD1 (5 bases). The CDR3 extends over 17 amino acids. Germline V gene lookup returns CDR1 MDHEN and CDR2 SYDVKM. Trimming took 6 bases from V and 0 from J, leaving 18 bases between them. DNA of the CDR3: TGTGCCAGCAGCCGACCAAAAGGGGTAGGAGCCAAAAACATTCAGTACTTC. It is translated as CASSRPKGVGAKNIQYF. Full variable domain (missing parts from reference TRBV28 and TRBJ2-4): DVKVTQSSRYLVKRTGEKVFLECVQDMDHENMFWYRQDPGLGLRLIYFSYDVKMKEKGDIPEGYSVSREKKERFSLILESASTNQTSMYLCASSRPKGVGAKNIQYFGAGTRLSVL.

The J gene is TRBJ2-3, the V gene TRBV9, with TRBD2 as a possible D gene (6 bases). CDR1 and CDR2 from the germline V gene are SGDLS and YYNGEE. Trimming shortened V by 0 bases and J by 8 bases, and 7 bases separated the two germline ends. The CDR3 spans 12 residues. In DNA form, the CDR3 reads TGTGCCAGCAGCGTAGTGGAGGGTACGCAGTATTTT. Its protein product is CASSVVEGTQYF.

The chain carries TRBV9 and TRBJ2-7; TRBD2 matches at 9 bases. The CDR3 consists of 15 residues. The V gene end was trimmed by 0 bases and the J gene end by 3 bases; junction bases not matched to a gene: 4. Germline V CDR1 and CDR2: SGDLS, YYNGEE. Written as DNA, the CDR3 is TGTGCCAGCAGCGTAGGGCATAGCGGGAGCTACGAGCAGTACTTC. This sequence encodes CASSVGHSGSYEQYF.

The chain has TRBV15 and TRBJ1-3; D gene ambiguous. This CDR3 is 14 amino acids long. The germline V and J ends were trimmed by 5 bases and 3 bases, with 11 bases remaining between them. Germline assignment: CDR1 LNHNV and CDR2 YYDKDF (reference sequence). The CDR3 loop reads CATSSGIGGNTIYF. As DNA, the CDR3 is TGTGCCACCAGCTCCGGGATCGGTGGAAACACCATATATTTT.

CDR3 amino acids: CASSFDGRGARRKNIQYF. CDR3 sequence (DNA): TGTGCCAGCAGCTTCGACGGGCGGGGGGCCCGTAGGAAAAACATTCAGTACTTC. The V and J genes are TRBV28 and TRBJ2-4, with 8 positions matching TRBD2. The germline V gene has CDR1 MDHEN and CDR2 SYDVKM. This CDR3 contains 18 residues. V shed 6 bases and J 4 bases; nucleotides not matched to a gene: 17.

In its sample, this clone was seen a few times. The chain has TRBV28 and TRBJ1-1; TRBD1 matches 7 bases. The CDR3 totals 11 residues. J gave up 14 bases and V 10 bases, and 13 bases lay outside the gene matches. Germline V gives CDR1 MDHEN, CDR2 SYDVKM. The CDR3 region has the DNA TGTGCCACCCAGAGTCGGGACAGTGTCTTCTTT. It codes for CATQSRDSVFF. Full variable domain (outside the CDR3, taken from reference TRBV28 and TRBJ1-1): DVKVTQSSRYLVKRTGEKVFLECVQDMDHENMFWYRQDPGLGLRLIYFSYDVKMKEKGDIPEGYSVSREKKERFSLILESASTNQTSMYLCATQSRDSVFFGQGTRLTVV.

The chain employs TRBV28 and TRBJ1-2; the D gene is possibly TRBD1 (6 bases). V shed 3 bases and J shed 5 bases, with 13 bases lying between them. The CDR3 is made up of 14 amino acids. Per germline, CDR1 MDHEN and CDR2 SYDVKM. CDR3 sequence: CASSFIQGPYGYTF. In nucleotides, the CDR3 is TGTGCCAGCAGTTTCATTCAGGGGCCTTATGGCTACACCTTC.

The CDR3 region is CASSLELDTDTQYF. In DNA form, the CDR3 reads TGCGCCAGCAGCTTGGAACTAGACACAGATACGCAGTATTTT. The V call is TRBV5-1, the J call TRBJ2-3; maybe TRBD2 (5 bases). CDR1 and CDR2 (germline): SGHRS, YFSETQ. V dropped 0 bases and J dropped 2 bases, with 7 bases sitting between them. The CDR3 loop spans 14 amino acids.

This sequence joins TRBV4-1 and TRBJ2-7; TRBD1 might be the D (5 bases). Germline assignment: CDR1 MGHRA and CDR2 YSYEKL. The CDR3 is 15 amino acids. The V gene lost 0 bases and the J gene lost 6 bases, with 15 bases spanning the gap. CDR3 in amino acids: CASSQDGQGLAEQYF. CDR3 DNA: TGCGCCAGCAGCCAAGATGGCCAGGGATTGGCCGAGCAGTACTTC.